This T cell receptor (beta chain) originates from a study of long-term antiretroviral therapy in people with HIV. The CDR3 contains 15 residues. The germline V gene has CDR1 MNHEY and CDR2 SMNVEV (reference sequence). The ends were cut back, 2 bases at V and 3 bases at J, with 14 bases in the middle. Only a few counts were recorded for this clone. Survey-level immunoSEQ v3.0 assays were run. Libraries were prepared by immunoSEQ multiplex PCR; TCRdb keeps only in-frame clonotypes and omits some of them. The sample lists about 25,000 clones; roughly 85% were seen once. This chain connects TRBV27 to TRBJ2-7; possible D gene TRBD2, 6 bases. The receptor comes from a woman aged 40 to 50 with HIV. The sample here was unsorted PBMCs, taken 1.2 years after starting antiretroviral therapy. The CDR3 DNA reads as TGTGCCAGCAGTTTAACCGGGAGTATAAGCTACGAGCAGTACTTC. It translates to CASSLTGSISYEQYF.